This T cell receptor beta chain appears in the sequencing data of a study of T-cell memory formation after mild COVID-19. This clonotype has just a few counts. Each CDR3 protein is one row after TCRdb ran MiXCR on the 5' RACE reads. This table holds about 390,000 distinct CDR3 sequences, 16% found once. Trimming cost V 0 bases and J 6 bases; bases outside gene matches: 6. CDR1 and CDR2 from the germline V gene are SGHTA and FQGNSA. The CDR3 loop spans 16 amino acids. The chain couples TRBV7-2 to TRBJ2-3; TRBD2 matches 10 bases. Sequenced sample: PBMCs or a T cell subset sorted from them (not recorded which). The receptor comes from a man between 18 and 35 years old who had mild COVID-19 (a few samples of this study predate the infection). Cell type and time point are not known. The CDR3 sequence is CASSLAIAGGYDTQYF. DNA for the CDR3: TGTGCCAGCAGCTTAGCGATAGCGGGGGGATACGATACGCAGTATTTT.